The subject of this entry is one TCR beta chain. V shed 4 bases and J 4 bases; nucleotides not matched to a gene: 7. The CDR3 spans 15 residues. The V gene's germline CDR1 is LNHDA and CDR2 SQIVND (reference sequence). Vbeta (60) and Jbeta (13) primers were used in the PCR. TCRdb's table, derived via immunoSEQ multiplex PCR, lists solely in-frame clones and lacks some. The sample has some 93,000 clones; approximately 81% are singletons. The record originates from a study of cytomegalovirus exposure and HLA in healthy donors. The V and J genes are TRBV19 and TRBJ2-7, with 10 bases matching TRBD1. This clonotype was sampled from a woman in her thirties or forties in good health and CMV-seronegative. Specimen: PBMCs. The CDR3 loop reads CASSTRDRGFYEQYF. Written as DNA, the CDR3 is TGTGCCAGTAGTACGCGGGACAGGGGATTTTACGAGCAGTACTTC.